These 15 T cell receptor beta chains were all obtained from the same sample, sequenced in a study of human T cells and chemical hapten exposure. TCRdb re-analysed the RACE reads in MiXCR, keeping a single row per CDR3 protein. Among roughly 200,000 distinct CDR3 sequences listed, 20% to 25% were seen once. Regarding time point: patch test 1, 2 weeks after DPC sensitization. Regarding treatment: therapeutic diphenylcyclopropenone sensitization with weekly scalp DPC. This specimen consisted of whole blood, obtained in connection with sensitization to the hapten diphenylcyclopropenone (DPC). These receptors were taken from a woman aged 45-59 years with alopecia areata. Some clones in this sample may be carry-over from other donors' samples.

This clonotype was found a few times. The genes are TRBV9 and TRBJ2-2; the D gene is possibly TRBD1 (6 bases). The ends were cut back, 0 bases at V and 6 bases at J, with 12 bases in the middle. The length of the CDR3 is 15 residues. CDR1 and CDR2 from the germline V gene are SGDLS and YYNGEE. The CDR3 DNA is TGTGCCAGCAGCGTAGCTGGCCAGGGGCCCGGGGAGCTGTTTTTT. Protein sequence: CASSVAGQGPGELFF.

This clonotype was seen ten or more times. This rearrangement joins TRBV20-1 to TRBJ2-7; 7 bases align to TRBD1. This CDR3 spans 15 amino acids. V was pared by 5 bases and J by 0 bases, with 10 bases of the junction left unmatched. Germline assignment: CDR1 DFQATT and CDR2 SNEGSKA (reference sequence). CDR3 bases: TGCAGTGCTCAAGCTCGGGACAGACCCTCCTACGAGCAGTACTTC. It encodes CSAQARDRPSYEQYF.

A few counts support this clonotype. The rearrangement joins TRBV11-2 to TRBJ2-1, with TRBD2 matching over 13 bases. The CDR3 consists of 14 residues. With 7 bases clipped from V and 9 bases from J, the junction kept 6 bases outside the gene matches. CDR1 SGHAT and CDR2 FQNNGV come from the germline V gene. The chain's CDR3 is CASTGLAGVGEQFF. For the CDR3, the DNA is TGTGCCAGCACCGGACTAGCGGGAGTCGGTGAGCAGTTCTTC.

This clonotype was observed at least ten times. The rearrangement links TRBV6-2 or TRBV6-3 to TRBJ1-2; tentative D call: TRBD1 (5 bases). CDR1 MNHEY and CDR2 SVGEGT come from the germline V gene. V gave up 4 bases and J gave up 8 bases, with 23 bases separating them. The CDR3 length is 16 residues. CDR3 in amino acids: CASSSAVLSGRGGYTF. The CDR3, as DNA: TGTGCCAGCAGTTCCGCCGTTTTGTCAGGGAGAGGAGGCTACACCTTC.

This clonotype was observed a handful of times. CDR3 nucleotides: TGTGCCAGCAGTTTAAGCGGTGGAGCAACTGAAGCTTTCTTT. Translation: CASSLSGGATEAFF. The chain employs TRBV25-1 and TRBJ1-1; no firm D call. Germline CDR1 and CDR2: MGHDK and SYGVNS. The CDR3 totals 14 residues. V was trimmed by 5 bases and J by 5 bases, leaving 15 bases between them.

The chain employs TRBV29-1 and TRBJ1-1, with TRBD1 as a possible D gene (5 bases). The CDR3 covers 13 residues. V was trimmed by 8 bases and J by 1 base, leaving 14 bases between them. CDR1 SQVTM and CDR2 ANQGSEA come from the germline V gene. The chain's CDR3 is CSLQLGTNTEAFF. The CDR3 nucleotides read TGCAGCCTCCAACTGGGGACGAACACTGAAGCTTTCTTT.

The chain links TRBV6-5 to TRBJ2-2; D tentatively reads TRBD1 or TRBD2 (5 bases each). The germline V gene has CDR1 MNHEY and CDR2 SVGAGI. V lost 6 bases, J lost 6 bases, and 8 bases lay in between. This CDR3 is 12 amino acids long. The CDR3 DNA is TGTGCCAGCAGGGGGACGGCCGGGGAGCTGTTTTTT. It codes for CASRGTAGELFF.

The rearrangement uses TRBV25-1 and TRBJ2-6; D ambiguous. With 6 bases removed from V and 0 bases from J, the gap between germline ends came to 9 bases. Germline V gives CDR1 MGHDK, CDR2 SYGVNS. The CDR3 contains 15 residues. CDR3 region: CASRGWDSGANVLTF. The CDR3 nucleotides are TGTGCCAGCAGGGGATGGGACTCTGGGGCCAACGTCCTGACTTTC. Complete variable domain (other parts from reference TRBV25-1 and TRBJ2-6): EADIYQTPRYLVIGTGKKITLECSQTMGHDKMYWYQQDPGMELHLIHYSYGVNSTEKGDLSSESTVSRIRTEHFPLTLESARPSHTSQYLCASRGWDSGANVLTFGAGSRLTVL.

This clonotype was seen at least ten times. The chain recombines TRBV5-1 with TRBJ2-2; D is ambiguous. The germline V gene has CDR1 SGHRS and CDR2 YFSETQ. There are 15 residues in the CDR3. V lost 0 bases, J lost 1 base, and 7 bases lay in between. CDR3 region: CASSLVPENTGELFF. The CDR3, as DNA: TGCGCCAGCAGCTTGGTTCCAGAGAACACCGGGGAGCTGTTTTTT. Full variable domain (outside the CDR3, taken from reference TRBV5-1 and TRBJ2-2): KAGVTQTPRYLIKTRGQQVTLSCSPISGHRSVSWYQQTPGQGLQFLFEYFSETQRNKGNFPGRFSGRQFSNSRSEMNVSTLELGDSALYLCASSLVPENTGELFFGEGSRLTVL.

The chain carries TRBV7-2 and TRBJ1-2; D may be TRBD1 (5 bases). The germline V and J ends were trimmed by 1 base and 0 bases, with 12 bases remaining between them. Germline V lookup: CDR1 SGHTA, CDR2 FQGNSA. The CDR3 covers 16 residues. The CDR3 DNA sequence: TGTGCCAGCAGCTTAGGCGGGAAAGGGGCTAACTATGGCTACACCTTC. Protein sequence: CASSLGGKGANYGYTF.

The CDR3 loop is CSVELSGAREKLFF. The CDR3, as DNA: TGCAGCGTTGAGTTGTCAGGGGCGAGGGAAAAACTGTTTTTT. The rearrangement joins TRBV29-1 to TRBJ1-4; tentative D call: TRBD1 (6 bases). Deletions cut 3 bases from V and 8 bases from J, with 16 bases between. The germline gives CDR1 SQVTM, CDR2 ANQGSEA. The length of the CDR3 is 14 residues. The whole variable domain, filled in from reference TRBV29-1 and TRBJ1-4, reads SAVISQKPSRDICQRGTSLTIQCQVDSQVTMMFWYRQQPGQSLTLIATANQGSEATYESGFVIDKFPISRPNLTFSTLTVSNMSPEDSSIYLCSVELSGAREKLFFGSGTQLSVL.

CDR3 loop: CASSPYLTDLNYEQYF. CDR3 bases: TGTGCCAGCTCACCTTACCTGACAGACCTTAACTACGAGCAGTACTTC. The chain joins TRBV18 to TRBJ2-7; TRBD1 is a possible D gene (5 bases). The CDR3 covers 16 residues. Germline CDR1 reads KGHSH; CDR2 reads LQKENI. Deletions cut 3 bases from V and 3 bases from J, with 18 bases between.

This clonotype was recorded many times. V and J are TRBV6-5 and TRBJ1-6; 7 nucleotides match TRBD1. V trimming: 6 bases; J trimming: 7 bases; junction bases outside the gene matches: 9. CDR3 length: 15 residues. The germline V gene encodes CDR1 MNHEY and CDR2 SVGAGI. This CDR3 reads CASSVTGPSNSPLHF. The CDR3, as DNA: TGTGCCAGCAGCGTGACAGGGCCTAGCAATTCACCCCTCCACTTT.

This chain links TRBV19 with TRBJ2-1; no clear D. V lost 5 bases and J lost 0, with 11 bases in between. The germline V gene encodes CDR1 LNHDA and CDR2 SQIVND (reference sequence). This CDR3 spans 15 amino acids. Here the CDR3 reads CASSFDRSSYNEQFF. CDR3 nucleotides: TGTGCCAGTAGTTTCGATAGAAGCTCCTACAATGAGCAGTTCTTC. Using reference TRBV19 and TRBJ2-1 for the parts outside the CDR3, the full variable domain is DGGITQSPKYLFRKEGQNVTLSCEQNLNHDAMYWYRQDPGQGLRLIYYSQIVNDFQKGDIAEGYSVSREKKESFPLTVTSAQKNPTAFYLCASSFDRSSYNEQFFGPGTRLTVL.

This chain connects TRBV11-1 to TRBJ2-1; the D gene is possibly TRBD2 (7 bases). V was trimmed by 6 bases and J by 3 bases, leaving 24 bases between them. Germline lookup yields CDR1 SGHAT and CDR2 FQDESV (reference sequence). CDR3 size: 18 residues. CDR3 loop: CASRPGVTASGYYNEQFF. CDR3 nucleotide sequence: TGTGCCAGCAGACCAGGGGTTACGGCTAGCGGATACTACAATGAGCAGTTCTTC.